The 12 T cell receptor beta chains below all came from one sample that was sequenced in a study of molecular identifiers for immune sequencing clone quantification. TCRdb reprocessed the PCR reads with MiXCR, giving one entry per CDR3 protein. The table records over 600,000 distinct CDR3 sequences, just under 20% of them present only once. Sequenced: naive CD8+ T cells from blood, with Jurkat cell RNA spiked in. Subset reported: FACS-sorted CD8+CD4-CCR7+CD45RA+ naive T cells. The receptors come from a human donor in good health. Some libraries in this study had Jurkat cell RNA spiked in.

This clonotype came up many times. The gene calls are TRBV4-3 and TRBJ1-3; D not certain. CDR3 length: 16 residues. CDR1 is LGHNA and CDR2 is YSLEER in the germline V gene. The V end lost 0 bases, the J end lost 0 bases, and 9 bases lay between the germline ends. CDR3 sequence reads: CASSQDRQSSGNTIYF. The CDR3 DNA sequence: TGCGCCAGCAGCCAAGACAGGCAGAGCTCTGGAAACACCATATATTTT.

The rearrangement joins TRBV10-2 to TRBJ1-6; D is ambiguous. V lost 2 bases to trimming and J lost 6 bases, with 17 bases between them. CDR1 is WSHSY, CDR2 SAAADI, per germline. CDR3 length equals 17 residues. CDR3 nucleotides: TGCGCCAGCAGTGAGCCCTATCTGGGAGAGACTAATTCACCCCTCCACTTT. Protein product: CASSEPYLGETNSPLHF.

The chain has TRBV11-2 and TRBJ2-7; 11 bases are a match to TRBD1. The V gene end was trimmed by 9 bases and the J gene end by 6 bases; junction bases not matched to a gene: 4. Per germline, CDR1 SGHAT and CDR2 FQNNGV. CDR3 length equals 12 residues. CDR3 protein: CASPGTGGEQYF. CDR3 coding DNA: TGTGCCAGTCCCGGGACAGGGGGCGAGCAGTACTTC. The full variable domain, rest sourced from reference TRBV11-2 and TRBJ2-7, is EAGVAQSPRYKIIEKRQSVAFWCNPISGHATLYWYQQILGQGPKLLIQFQNNGVVDDSQLPKDRFSAERLKGVDSTLKIQPAKLEDSAVYLCASPGTGGEQYFGPGTRLTVT.

The chain employs TRBV28 and TRBJ2-2, with 9 positions matching TRBD1. The CDR3 has 17 residues. CDR1 MDHEN and CDR2 SYDVKM come from the germline V gene. The ends lost 7 bases at V and 3 bases at J; junction bases unmatched: 12. The DNA of the CDR3 is TGTGCCAGCACCCCCGGTGACAGGGGGGTTTACACCGGGGAGCTGTTTTTT. Protein: CASTPGDRGVYTGELFF.

This clonotype was seen at least ten times. The CDR3 spells CASSATGSETQYF. CDR3 DNA sequence: TGTGCCAGCAGCGCAACAGGGTCCGAGACCCAGTACTTC. This chain uses TRBV9 with TRBJ2-5; possible D gene TRBD1, 6 bases. Deletions cut 3 bases from V and 5 bases from J, with 11 bases between. Germline CDR1 and CDR2: SGDLS and YYNGEE. The CDR3 length is 13 residues.

This clonotype occurred many times. The rearrangement joins TRBV20-1 to TRBJ2-7; D may be TRBD1 (5 bases). Per germline, CDR1 DFQATT and CDR2 SNEGSKA (reference sequence). The CDR3 contains 15 residues. Trimming cost V 0 bases and J 0 bases, with 12 bases left between them. CDR3 sequence: CSAREESGSSYEQYF. The CDR3 DNA sequence: TGCAGTGCTAGAGAGGAGTCAGGGTCCTCCTACGAGCAGTACTTC.

This clonotype was seen at least ten times. This chain joins TRBV7-2 and TRBJ2-6; the D is unclear. CDR3 length equals 15 residues. Trimming cost V 1 base and J 0 bases, with 4 bases left between them. Germline CDR1 and CDR2: SGHTA and FQGNSA. CDR3: CASSLDGSGANVLTF. CDR3 coding DNA: TGTGCCAGCAGCTTAGACGGCTCTGGGGCCAACGTCCTGACTTTC. The full variable domain, completed using reference TRBV7-2 and TRBJ2-6, is GAGVSQSPSNKVTEKGKDVELRCDPISGHTALYWYRQSLGQGLEFLIYFQGNSAPDKSGLPSDRFSAERTGGSVSTLTIQRTQQEDSAVYLCASSLDGSGANVLTFGAGSRLTVL.

In its sample, this clonotype was seen many times. This chain links TRBV19 with TRBJ2-1; no definite D call. The CDR3 totals 13 residues. Trimming removed 1 base at V and 4 bases at J, with 5 bases between. Germline V gives CDR1 LNHDA, CDR2 SQIVND (reference sequence). The CDR3 region has the DNA TGTGCCAGTAGTATAGTTGGGTACAATGAGCAGTTCTTC. This translates into CASSIVGYNEQFF.

The table lists this clonotype with many counts. The chain links TRBV27 to TRBJ2-5; 11 nucleotides agree with TRBD2. With V trimmed by 5 bases and J by 2 bases, 7 bases remained unmatched. CDR3 length equals 16 residues. Germline V gene lookup returns CDR1 MNHEY and CDR2 SMNVEV (reference sequence). CDR3 sequence reads: CASSPQTSGAQETQYF. The CDR3 DNA follows: TGTGCCAGCAGTCCCCAGACTAGCGGGGCTCAAGAGACCCAGTACTTC.

This clonotype was observed many times. This chain connects TRBV30 to TRBJ2-1; TRBD1 matches 8 bases. Germline assignment: CDR1 GTSNPN and CDR2 SVGIG (reference sequence). The V segment lost 8 bases and the J segment 4 bases; nucleotides outside the gene matches: 7. CDR3 length equals 13 residues. CDR3: CAEDRESYNEQFF. The DNA of the CDR3 is TGTGCCGAGGACAGGGAATCATACAATGAGCAGTTCTTC. The full variable domain, rest sourced from reference TRBV30 and TRBJ2-1, is SQTIHQWPATLVQPVGSPLSLECTVEGTSNPNLYWYRQAAGRGLQLLFYSVGIGQISSEVPQNLSASRPQDRQFILSSKKLLLSDSGFYLCAEDRESYNEQFFGPGTRLTVL.

Regarding this clonotype: This may be a read error, as it is one base from a much larger clone. The chain has TRBV28 and TRBJ1-4, with D tentatively TRBD1 (5 bases). This CDR3 comprises 14 residues. The germline V gene has CDR1 MDHEN and CDR2 SYDVKM. CDR3 loop: CASSFRQSNEKPFF. In DNA form, the CDR3 reads TGTGCCAGCAGTTTCCGACAGTCTAATGAAAAACCGTTTTTT.

In the case of this clonotype: With a much larger clone just one base away, this may be a read error. V gene TRBV25-1 combines with J gene TRBJ2-7, with 10 bases fitting TRBD1. Germline CDR1 is MGHDK and CDR2 is SYGVNS. The CDR3 spans 13 residues. CDR3 in DNA: TGTGCCAGCAGTGAATTAGGGACAGGGGCGTTGAAGTTC. Protein product: CASSELGTGALKF.